This TCR beta chain came from a study of neurological immune-mediated disorders (dated by TCRdb to about 2019). Concerning the study at large: Of the roughly 34 multiple sclerosis patients, around 30 had relapsing-remitting MS and 3 had secondary progressive MS. The cohort included approximately 70 subjects: some 14 with HAM/TSP, about 35 with multiple sclerosis, and 20 or so healthy controls. The 90 to 120 TCR-beta libraries covered PBMC samples along with longitudinal samples, technical triplicates, and paired sorted CD4+ and CD8+ T-cell subsets. Peripheral blood TCR-beta repertoires from patients with HTLV-I-associated myelopathy (HAM/TSP), patients with multiple sclerosis, and healthy controls were compared in the study using UMI-based sequencing. Points the paper makes about the study in general: Expanded clones from different subjects shared no identical CDR3 amino acid sequences, which suggests that TCR-beta repertoires were private in all groups. TCR clonal expansion was highest in HAM/TSP patients and lowest in MS patients, with MS patients falling below even healthy controls. The MS cluster showed no association with clinical or MRI features, and the authors stated that larger cohorts are needed. Repertoires from 18 of 34 MS patients were grouped by phylogenetic analysis into a cluster of related CDR3 sequences, suggesting a possible repertoire-level signature.

This clonotype has a count of ten or more. Its antigen remains undetermined. Base quality data are lacking; no much larger clone is found one base away. Unsorted PBMC libraries were generated from 2 million PBMCs stored in RNAlater at -80 °C until RNA extraction. The multiple sclerosis patients were enrolled in a US clinical protocol that evaluated disease progression with magnetic resonance imaging. Peripheral blood underwent Ficoll-Hypaque density gradient centrifugation to isolate PBMCs, which were then cryopreserved in liquid nitrogen. cDNA synthesis used template-switch 5'RACE with a primer carrying a 10-nucleotide random unique molecular identifier tagging each TCR transcript. Each sequencing run produced over 160 million TCR-beta sequences covering 15-18 subjects. Total RNA was extracted with the RNeasy kit. TCR-beta VDJ regions were amplified with primers for the TCR constant region and the 5'RACE anchor, using the KAPA Real-time Library Amplification kit. A first PCR added sample indexes and Illumina adaptors, and a second PCR then raised library yield. After purification with Ampure beads, the TCR product of roughly 650 bp was size-selected on a 2% E-gel SizeSelection system. Library quality was checked on a Bioanalyzer, concentration was measured with Qubit, and libraries were quantified with the Kapa Library Quantification kit before pooling. An Illumina HiSeq 2500 sequenced the libraries paired-end 2 x 150 bp. To increase sequence diversity, about 25-31% phiX was spiked into each library pool. The original pipeline was this. Quality-filtered reads were processed with the UMI-based MiGEC pipeline, which removed over 80% of raw TCR sequences during error correction. IMGT germline references were used for alignment of VDJ genes, and clonotypes were defined by a unique CDR3 amino acid sequence together with V-J genes. Clonal expansion, Shannon diversity, and CDR3 relatedness (CalcPairwiseDistances, ClusterSamples) were evaluated with VDJtools, and phylogenetic trees were built with CLCbio workbench. A clone was classed as expanded if it had 8 or more unique UMIs, a cutoff based on coefficient-of-variation modelling across technical triplicates. The raw public reads went through TCRdb reprocessing: fastp at Q25, MiXCR clone calling, in-frame beta chains kept. Every distinct CDR3 protein forms one entry, paired with its most common genes and DNA. The V and J calls here are based on TCRdb, not the publication. The sample data list 60,000 to 85,000 distinct CDR3 sequences, and less than 5.5% of these were observed just once. Of the sample, about 8% is held by the ten largest clones.

The CDR3 runs 16 amino acids, cysteine and phenylalanine included. CDR3 DNA is the only sequence kept; it has 48 bases, read in frame from the first base. V trim: 4 bases; J trim: 2 bases; unmatched bases: 8. CDR1 and CDR2 (SQVTM, ANQGSEA) derive from the germline V gene. The chain was built from TRBV29-1 and TRBJ2-5, with 12 bases in between that match TRBD1. The sample consisted of PBMCs. The receptor was derived from a young man with multiple sclerosis. The DNA is TGCAGCGTTGCTGGGACAGGGGGCAGTATGCAAGAGACCCAGTACTTC. Its protein reads: CSVAGTGGSMQETQYF.